Each of the 11 T cell receptor beta chains below was sequenced from the same sample in a study of cytotoxic CD8 clonotypes in ibrutinib-treated CLL. Profiled with immunoSEQ multiplex PCR; TCRdb holds only in-frame clones, not every one. The repertoire holds 150,000 or so clones, with approximately 80% as singletons. The sequencing here drew on PBMCs, taken after 12 months of ibrutinib treatment. The receptors were gathered from a human donor with chronic lymphocytic leukemia.

V and J are TRBV18 and TRBJ2-7; possibly TRBD1 or TRBD2 for D (5 bases each). V lost 6 bases and J lost 9, with 27 bases in between. The germline V gene encodes CDR1 KGHSH and CDR2 LQKENI. This CDR3 is 16 amino acids long. The CDR3 DNA reads TGTGCCAGCTCGCCCAATACCGGGACCCAAAATACGATGCAGTACTTC. It yields the protein CASSPNTGTQNTMQYF.

The gene calls are TRBV2 and TRBJ2-7, with TRBD1 matching 9 bases. CDR1 SNHLY and CDR2 FYNNEI come from the germline V gene. The CDR3 is 13 residues long. J gave up 6 bases and V 7 bases, and 7 bases lay outside the gene matches. The CDR3 loop is CASNRQGGSEQYF. The CDR3 bases are TGTGCCAGCAACAGACAGGGGGGGAGCGAGCAGTACTTC.

The chain links TRBV2 to TRBJ2-2, with 12 bases identical to TRBD2. CDR1 SNHLY and CDR2 FYNNEI come from the germline V gene. The CDR3 spans 14 residues. Germline trimming cut 8 bases from V and 6 bases from J; bases unmatched to any gene: 4. The CDR3 region is CASFGLAGSGELFF. The CDR3 DNA is TGTGCCAGCTTTGGACTAGCGGGATCCGGGGAGCTGTTTTTT.

V usage is TRBV5-6 and J usage is TRBJ2-5, with unresolved D. Trimming took off 2 bases at V and 5 bases at J, with 13 bases between the two ends. The CDR3 is made up of 14 amino acids. CDR1 SGHDT and CDR2 YYEEEE come from the germline V gene. The CDR3 protein is CASSFFFAGETQYF. CDR3 coding DNA: TGTGCCAGCAGCTTTTTTTTTGCTGGGGAGACCCAGTACTTC.

V is TRBV5-1 and J is TRBJ2-7; possibly TRBD2 for D (7 bases). This CDR3 is 16 amino acids long. The ends were cut back, 3 bases at V and 0 bases at J, with 16 bases in the middle. Looked up from germline, CDR1 is SGHRS and CDR2 is YFSETQ. The CDR3 coding sequence is TGCGCCAGCAGCTGGGGCCCGGGGGGCGCCTCCTACGAGCAGTACTTC. It yields the protein CASSWGPGGASYEQYF.

V gene TRBV19 combines with J gene TRBJ1-2; tentative D call: TRBD1 (5 bases). Per the germline V gene, CDR1 is LNHDA and CDR2 is SQIVND (reference sequence). V was cut by 6 bases and J by 10 bases, with 15 bases left in between. The CDR3 covers 12 residues. CDR3 nucleotides: TGTGCCAGTAGGACAAACCAGGGTGTCTACACCTTC. It is translated as CASRTNQGVYTF.

This clone was recorded only once. CDR3 residues: CASRNGLAGYNEQFF. The CDR3 region has the DNA TGTGCCAGTAGAAACGGACTAGCTGGTTACAATGAGCAGTTCTTC. The J gene is TRBJ2-1, the V gene TRBV19; 8 bases are shared with TRBD2. The V gene end was trimmed by 6 bases and the J gene end by 4 bases; junction bases not matched to a gene: 8. The CDR3 is made up of 15 amino acids. The V gene's germline CDR1 is LNHDA and CDR2 SQIVND (reference sequence).

This chain uses TRBV19 with TRBJ2-2; TRBD1 agrees at 7 bases. The CDR3 has 15 amino acids. J gave up 0 bases and V 9 bases, and 7 bases lay outside the gene matches. Germline CDR1 and CDR2: LNHDA and SQIVND (reference sequence). The CDR3 protein is CASRPGQANTGELFF. CDR3 nucleotide sequence: TGTGCCAGCAGGCCCGGACAGGCGAACACCGGGGAGCTGTTTTTT.

This clone was counted only a few times. The rearrangement joins TRBV6-6 to TRBJ1-2; maybe TRBD1 (5 bases). CDR1 MNHNY and CDR2 SVGAGI come from the germline V gene (reference sequence). The CDR3 covers 14 residues. V lost 2 bases to trimming and J lost 2 bases, with 9 bases between them. The DNA of the CDR3 is TGTGCCAGCAGTTACGACAGACTAAACTATGGCTACACCTTC. Protein: CASSYDRLNYGYTF.

J is TRBJ1-1 and V is TRBV28, with D unresolved. The CDR3 sequence is 12 residues long. Germline V gives CDR1 MDHEN, CDR2 SYDVKM. The V end lost 3 bases, the J end lost 4 bases, and 6 bases lay between the germline ends. In DNA form, the CDR3 reads TGTGCCAGCAGTTTCAGCCTCACTGAAGCTTTCTTT. This encodes CASSFSLTEAFF.

This chain joins TRBV4-3 and TRBJ2-3; the D gene is possibly TRBD2 (5 bases). The CDR3 covers 17 residues. V was clipped by 1 base and J by 2 bases, with 16 bases between them. CDR1 and CDR2 (germline): LGHNA, YSLEER. DNA for the CDR3: TGCGCCAGCAGCCAAGGAATACCTCCGGGGTACACAGATACGCAGTATTTT. Amino acid sequence: CASSQGIPPGYTDTQYF.